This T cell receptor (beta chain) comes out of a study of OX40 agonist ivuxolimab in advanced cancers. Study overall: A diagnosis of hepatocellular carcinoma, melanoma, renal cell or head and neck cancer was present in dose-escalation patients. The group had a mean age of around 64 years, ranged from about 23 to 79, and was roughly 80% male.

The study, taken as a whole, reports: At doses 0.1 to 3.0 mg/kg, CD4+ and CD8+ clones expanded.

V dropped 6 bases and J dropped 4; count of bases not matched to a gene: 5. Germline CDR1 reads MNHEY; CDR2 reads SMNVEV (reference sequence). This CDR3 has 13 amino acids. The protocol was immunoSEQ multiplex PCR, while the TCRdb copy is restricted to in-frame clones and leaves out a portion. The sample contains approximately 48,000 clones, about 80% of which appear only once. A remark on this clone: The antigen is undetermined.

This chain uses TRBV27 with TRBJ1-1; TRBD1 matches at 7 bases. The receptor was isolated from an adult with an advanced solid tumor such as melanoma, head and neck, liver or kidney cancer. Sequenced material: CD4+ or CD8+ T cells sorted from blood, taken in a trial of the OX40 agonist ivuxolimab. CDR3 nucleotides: TGTGCCAGCAGCGACAGGGAGGGCACTGAAGCTTTCTTT. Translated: CASSDREGTEAFF.